A selection of T cell receptor beta chains follows, all from one sample in a study of PD-1 blockade in classical Hodgkin lymphoma. Profiling relied on immunoSEQ multiplex PCR, and the TCRdb table lists in-frame clones only, not all of them. Among around 19,000 clones listed, around 67% were seen once. Sequences were derived from peripheral blood mononuclear cells (PBMCs), sampled before the second cycle of nivolumab. These TCRs come from a human donor with classical Hodgkin lymphoma. Each CDR3 is given with its conserved first and last residue. Fields, in order: V gene, J gene, clone size, D gene, CDR3 DNA, CDR3 protein. D genes are given only for firm matches. The size field is filled for only some rows; it gives once, few, many or a size class.

V: TRBV6-1; J: TRBJ1-4; size: NA; D: NA; DNA: TGTGCCAGCCGTGCATTTTGGCACGGAGAAAAACTGTTTTTT; CDR3: CASRAFWHGEKLFF
V: TRBV29-1; J: TRBJ1-2; size: NA; D: TRBD1; DNA: TGCAGCGTCGAAGGGCCAGGGGGGAACTATGGCTACACCTTC; CDR3: CSVEGPGGNYGYTF
V: TRBV28; J: TRBJ2-2; size: NA; D: TRBD1; DNA: TGTGCCAGCAGTAGGACAGGGGCGGCCCAGAACGGGGAGCTGTTTTTT; CDR3: CASSRTGAAQNGELFF
V: TRBV2; J: TRBJ2-3; size: NA; D: TRBD1; DNA: TGTGCCAGCGGGGGGACAGGGGGCGCAGATACGCAGTATTTT; CDR3: CASGGTGGADTQYF
V: TRBV4-1; J: TRBJ2-1; size: NA; D: NA; DNA: TGCGCCAGCAGCCCCCCCGAGGGCAATGAGCAGTTCTTC; CDR3: CASSPPEGNEQFF
V: TRBV10-1; J: TRBJ2-3; size: NA; D: TRBD1; DNA: TGCGCCAGCAGTGTCGGGGACAGCTTCACAGATACGCAATATTTT; CDR3: CASSVGDSFTDTQYF
V: TRBV2; J: TRBJ1-1; size: NA; D: TRBD1; DNA: TGTGCCAGCAGTCCGGACAGCAGGGGGACTGAAGCTTTCTTT; CDR3: CASSPDSRGTEAFF
V: TRBV10-2; J: TRBJ2-1; size: NA; D: TRBD2; DNA: TGCGCCAGCAGTTCAAGCGGGAGGGAGCAGTTCTTC; CDR3: CASSSSGREQFF
V: TRBV11-2; J: TRBJ2-7; size: NA; D: NA; DNA: TGTGCCAGCAGCTTAGTCGGCGGTTCCTACGAGCAGTACTTC; CDR3: CASSLVGGSYEQYF
V: TRBV5-4; J: TRBJ2-1; size: once; D: NA; DNA: TGTGCCAGCGAAGGGGATCCGAGCTCCTACAATGAGCAGTTCTTC; CDR3: CASEGDPSSYNEQFF
V: TRBV6-5; J: TRBJ1-2; size: NA; D: NA; DNA: TGTGCCAGCAGTGAGACTCGCTATGGCTACACCTTC; CDR3: CASSETRYGYTF
V: TRBV18; J: TRBJ2-2; size: NA; D: NA; DNA: TGTGCCAGCTCACCGGCTAAGAACACCGGGGAGCTGTTTTTT; CDR3: CASSPAKNTGELFF
V: TRBV23-1; J: TRBJ2-7; size: NA; D: NA; DNA: TGCGCCAGCAGTCAATCAGCAGGGTTTTTCTACGAGCAGTACTTC; CDR3: CASSQSAGFFYEQYF
V: TRBV4-1; J: TRBJ2-3; size: NA; D: TRBD1; DNA: TGCGCCAGCAGCCAGTACCGGGACAGGGGGTCCGCAGATACGCAGTATTTT; CDR3: CASSQYRDRGSADTQYF
V: TRBV7-8; J: TRBJ1-5; size: NA; D: NA; DNA: TGTGCCAGCAGCTTAGTGAGGGACACCGTTAGCAATCAGCCCCAGCATTTT; CDR3: CASSLVRDTVSNQPQHF
V: TRBV10-1; J: TRBJ2-2; size: NA; D: TRBD2; DNA: TGCGCCAGCAGTAGCCTAGCGGGGACCGGGGAGCTGTTTTTT; CDR3: CASSSLAGTGELFF
V: TRBV5-5; J: TRBJ1-5; size: NA; D: NA; DNA: TGTGCCAGCAGCTTGGTGGCAGGGTATCAGCCCCAGCATTTT; CDR3: CASSLVAGYQPQHF
V: TRBV5-1; J: TRBJ2-7; size: few; D: NA; DNA: TGCGCCAGCAGCTTGGGACACGAGCAGTACTTC; CDR3: CASSLGHEQYF
V: TRBV5-1; J: TRBJ2-3; size: NA; D: NA; DNA: TGCGCCAGCAGCGGGGGACTTATCACAGATACGCAGTATTTT; CDR3: CASSGGLITDTQYF
V: TRBV27; J: TRBJ2-1; size: few; D: TRBD2; DNA: TGTGCCAGCAGTCCTAGGACTAGCGGGATATCCTACAATGAGCAGTTCTTC; CDR3: CASSPRTSGISYNEQFF
V: TRBV6-1; J: TRBJ1-4; size: NA; D: TRBD1; DNA: TGTGCCAGCGTCCGGGACAGTGGAAATGAAAAACTGTTTTTT; CDR3: CASVRDSGNEKLFF
V: TRBV28; J: TRBJ1-2; size: NA; D: NA; DNA: TGTGCCAGCACTTTGGCGGGTGGGTTCTATGGCTACACCTTC; CDR3: CASTLAGGFYGYTF
V: TRBV19; J: TRBJ2-1; size: few; D: NA; DNA: TGTGCCAGTAGTATAGGGGGATACAATGAGCAGTTCTTC; CDR3: CASSIGGYNEQFF
V: TRBV18; J: TRBJ1-2; size: NA; D: TRBD1; DNA: TGTGCCAGCTCACCCACCGACAGGGGGAGCTACACCTTC; CDR3: CASSPTDRGSYTF
V: TRBV19; J: TRBJ1-5; size: NA; D: NA; DNA: TGTGCCAGCAGCCGGGACATCAATCAGCCCCAGCATTTT; CDR3: CASSRDINQPQHF
V: TRBV6-1; J: TRBJ1-1; size: few; D: TRBD1; DNA: TGTGCCAGCAGAACCGGCGAGACAGGGTTCACTGAAGCTTTCTTT; CDR3: CASRTGETGFTEAFF
V: TRBV15; J: TRBJ1-5; size: NA; D: TRBD1; DNA: TGTGCCACCAGCAGAGACGACAGGGTGGATCAGCCCCAGCATTTT; CDR3: CATSRDDRVDQPQHF
V: TRBV6-6; J: TRBJ1-3; size: few; D: NA; DNA: TGTGCCAGCAGTTGGGCTGTGAACTCTGGAAACACCATATATTTT; CDR3: CASSWAVNSGNTIYF
V: TRBV7-9; J: TRBJ2-7; size: NA; D: TRBD1; DNA: TGTGCCAGCAGCACCGCCGGACAGGGAATCTACGAGCAGTACTTC; CDR3: CASSTAGQGIYEQYF
V: TRBV28; J: TRBJ2-6; size: few; D: TRBD2; DNA: TGTGCCAGCAGTCCAGCGGGAGGGAGCTCTGGGGCCAACGTCCTGACTTTC; CDR3: CASSPAGGSSGANVLTF
V: TRBV5-1; J: TRBJ1-4; size: NA; D: TRBD1; DNA: TGCGCCAGCAGCCCCCGGACAGGGACTAATGAAAAACTGTTTTTT; CDR3: CASSPRTGTNEKLFF
V: TRBV28; J: TRBJ1-4; size: NA; D: TRBD1; DNA: TGTGCCAGCAGACCCGGTGGACAGGGGTTTTTGAATAAACTGTTTTTT; CDR3: CASRPGGQGFLNKLFF
V: TRBV30; J: TRBJ1-6; size: NA; D: TRBD1; DNA: TGTGCCTGGAGAGACCTTGGGACAGGGGGAGATAATTCACCCCTCCACTTT; CDR3: CAWRDLGTGGDNSPLHF
V: TRBV29-1; J: TRBJ2-7; size: few; D: NA; DNA: TGCAGCGCGAGAGCAGACCACGACGAGCAGTACTTC; CDR3: CSARADHDEQYF
V: TRBV11-2; J: TRBJ2-7; size: NA; D: NA; DNA: TGTGCCAGCAGCTTAGTGTATTCAGAGATCGAGCAGTACTTC; CDR3: CASSLVYSEIEQYF
V: TRBV5-1; J: TRBJ1-3; size: NA; D: NA; DNA: TGCGCCAGCAGCTTGGAGGCAGGCCTCTCTGGAAACACCATATATTTT; CDR3: CASSLEAGLSGNTIYF
V: TRBV6-4; J: TRBJ2-3; size: NA; D: NA; DNA: TGTGCCAGCAGTGATGGGGTGACGACAGATACGCAGTATTTT; CDR3: CASSDGVTTDTQYF
V: TRBV6-1; J: TRBJ1-2; size: NA; D: TRBD1; DNA: TGTGCCAGCGGGCCAGGGGGCTATGGCTACACCTTC; CDR3: CASGPGGYGYTF
V: TRBV27; J: TRBJ2-6; size: few; D: NA; DNA: TGTGCCAGCAGGGGGTCTGGGGCCAACGTCCTGACTTTC; CDR3: CASRGSGANVLTF
V: TRBV6-1; J: TRBJ2-6; size: few; D: TRBD1; DNA: TGTGCCAGCAGTGATGGGGACAGGGCCCCTGGGGCCAACGTCCTGACTTTC; CDR3: CASSDGDRAPGANVLTF
V: TRBV5-8; J: TRBJ1-5; size: NA; D: TRBD1; DNA: TGTGCCAGCAGCGTAGGACAGGGTGGGCAGCCCCAGCATTTT; CDR3: CASSVGQGGQPQHF
V: TRBV27; J: TRBJ2-7; size: NA; D: TRBD2; DNA: TGTGCCAGCAGTTCCAATACCTATAGCGGGAGCTCCTACGAGCAGTACTTC; CDR3: CASSSNTYSGSSYEQYF
V: TRBV5-1; J: TRBJ1-1; size: once; D: NA; DNA: TGCGCCAGCAGCTATGGTGGTCAGGGATCTGAAGCTTTCTTT; CDR3: CASSYGGQGSEAFF
V: TRBV2; J: TRBJ2-1; size: NA; D: TRBD2; DNA: TGTGCCAGCAAGGTGGGACTAGCGGGATCGGGGCAGTTCTTC; CDR3: CASKVGLAGSGQFF
V: TRBV6-5; J: TRBJ2-7; size: NA; D: TRBD2; DNA: TGTGCCAGCAGCCTACTCGGGGCGGGAGGGTACGAGCAGTACTTC; CDR3: CASSLLGAGGYEQYF
V: TRBV5-5; J: TRBJ2-7; size: few; D: NA; DNA: TGTGCCAGCAGCCCCACAGGAAATACCCGCTCCTACGAGCAGTACTTC; CDR3: CASSPTGNTRSYEQYF
V: TRBV18; J: TRBJ2-1; size: NA; D: NA; DNA: TGTGCCAGCTCGGGGACTCCTCTCTCCTACAATGAGCAGTTCTTC; CDR3: CASSGTPLSYNEQFF
V: TRBV28; J: TRBJ2-1; size: once; D: NA; DNA: TGTGCCAGCAGTCAGGTGGCTGGGCGGGATTATGTCAATGAGCAGTTCTTC; CDR3: CASSQVAGRDYVNEQFF
V: TRBV7-2; J: TRBJ2-7; size: NA; D: NA; DNA: TGTGCCAGCAGCTTAGAGTTCGGCAGGGCCCACGAGCAGTACTTC; CDR3: CASSLEFGRAHEQYF
V: TRBV18; J: TRBJ2-2; size: once; D: TRBD2; DNA: TGTGCCAGCTCGGGTAGCGGGAGCAGCACCGGGGAGCTGTTTTTT; CDR3: CASSGSGSSTGELFF
V: TRBV4-1; J: TRBJ2-7; size: NA; D: NA; DNA: TGCGCCAGCAGCGGAGGTCTCGAGCAGTACTTC; CDR3: CASSGGLEQYF
V: TRBV15; J: TRBJ2-7; size: NA; D: TRBD2; DNA: TGTGCCACCAGCAGAGATCTTGAACAGCTAGCGGGCGAGCAGTACTTC; CDR3: CATSRDLEQLAGEQYF
V: TRBV5-1; J: TRBJ2-7; size: NA; D: TRBD2; DNA: TGCGCCAGCAGCTGGAATAGCGGGAGCGGCTCCTACGAGCAGTACTTC; CDR3: CASSWNSGSGSYEQYF